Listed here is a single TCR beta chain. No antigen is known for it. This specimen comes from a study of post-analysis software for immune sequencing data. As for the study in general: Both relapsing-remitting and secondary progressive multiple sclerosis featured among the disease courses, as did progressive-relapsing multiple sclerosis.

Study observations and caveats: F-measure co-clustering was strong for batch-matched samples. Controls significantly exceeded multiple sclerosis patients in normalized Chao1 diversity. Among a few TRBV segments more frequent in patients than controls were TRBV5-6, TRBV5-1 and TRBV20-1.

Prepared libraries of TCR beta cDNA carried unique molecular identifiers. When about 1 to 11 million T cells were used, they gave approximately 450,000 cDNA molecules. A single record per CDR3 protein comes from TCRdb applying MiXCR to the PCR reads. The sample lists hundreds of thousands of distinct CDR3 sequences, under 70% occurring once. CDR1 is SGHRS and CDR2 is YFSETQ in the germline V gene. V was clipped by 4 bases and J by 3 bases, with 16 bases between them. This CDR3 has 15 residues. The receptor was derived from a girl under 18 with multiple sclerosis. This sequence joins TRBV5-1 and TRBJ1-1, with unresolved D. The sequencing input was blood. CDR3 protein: CASSVNFWRDTEAFF. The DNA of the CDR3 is TGCGCCAGCAGCGTGAATTTCTGGCGGGACACTGAAGCTTTCTTT.